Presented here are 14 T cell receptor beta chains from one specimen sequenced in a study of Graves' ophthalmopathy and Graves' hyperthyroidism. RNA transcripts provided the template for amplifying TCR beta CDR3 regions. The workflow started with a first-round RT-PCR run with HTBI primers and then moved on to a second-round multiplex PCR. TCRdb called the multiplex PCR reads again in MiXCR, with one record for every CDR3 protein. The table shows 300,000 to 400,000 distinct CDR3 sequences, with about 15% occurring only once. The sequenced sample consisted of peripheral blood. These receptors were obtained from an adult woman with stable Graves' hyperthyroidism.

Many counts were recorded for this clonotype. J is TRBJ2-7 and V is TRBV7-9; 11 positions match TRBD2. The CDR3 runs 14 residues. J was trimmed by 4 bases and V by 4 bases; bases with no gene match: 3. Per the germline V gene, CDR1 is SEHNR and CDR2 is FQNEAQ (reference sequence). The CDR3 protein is CASSSSGRKYEQYF. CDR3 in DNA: TGTGCCAGCAGCTCTAGCGGGAGGAAGTACGAGCAGTACTTC.

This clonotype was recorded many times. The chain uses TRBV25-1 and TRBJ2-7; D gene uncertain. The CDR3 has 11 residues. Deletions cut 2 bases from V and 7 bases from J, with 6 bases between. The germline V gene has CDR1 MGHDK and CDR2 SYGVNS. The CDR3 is CASSEGREQYF. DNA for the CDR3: TGTGCCAGCAGTGAAGGGCGGGAGCAGTACTTC.

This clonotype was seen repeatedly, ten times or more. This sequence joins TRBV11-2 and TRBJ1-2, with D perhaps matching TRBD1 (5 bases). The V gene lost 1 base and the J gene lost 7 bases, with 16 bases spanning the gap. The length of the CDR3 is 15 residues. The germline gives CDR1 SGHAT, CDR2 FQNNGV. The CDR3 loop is CASSLVLGARGGYTF. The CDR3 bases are TGTGCCAGCAGCTTAGTATTAGGGGCGCGAGGTGGCTACACCTTC.

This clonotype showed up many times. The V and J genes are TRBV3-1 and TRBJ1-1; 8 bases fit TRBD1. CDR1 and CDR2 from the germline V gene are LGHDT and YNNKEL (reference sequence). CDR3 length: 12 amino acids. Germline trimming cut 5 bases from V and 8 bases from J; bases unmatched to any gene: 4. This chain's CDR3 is CASSSPGGEAFF. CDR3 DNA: TGTGCCAGCAGCTCGCCAGGGGGCGAAGCTTTCTTT. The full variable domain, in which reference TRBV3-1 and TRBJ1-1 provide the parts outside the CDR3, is DTAVSQTPKYLVTQMGNDKSIKCEQNLGHDTMYWYKQDSKKFLKIMFSYNNKELIINETVPNRFSPKSPDKAHLNLHINSLELGDSAVYFCASSSPGGEAFFGQGTRLTVV.

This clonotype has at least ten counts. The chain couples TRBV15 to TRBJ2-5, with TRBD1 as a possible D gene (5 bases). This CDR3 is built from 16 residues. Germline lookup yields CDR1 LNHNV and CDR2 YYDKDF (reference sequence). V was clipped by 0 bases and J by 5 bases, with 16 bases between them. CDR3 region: CATSRDLAGSGETQYF. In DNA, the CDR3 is TGTGCCACCAGCAGAGATCTCGCAGGGTCAGGGGAGACCCAGTACTTC.

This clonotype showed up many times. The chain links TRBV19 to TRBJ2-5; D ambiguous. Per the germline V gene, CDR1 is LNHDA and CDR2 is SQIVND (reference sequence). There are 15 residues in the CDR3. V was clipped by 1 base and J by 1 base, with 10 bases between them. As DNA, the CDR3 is TGTGCCAGTAGTATAGGAGGCACCACCCAAGAGACCCAGTACTTC. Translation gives CASSIGGTTQETQYF.

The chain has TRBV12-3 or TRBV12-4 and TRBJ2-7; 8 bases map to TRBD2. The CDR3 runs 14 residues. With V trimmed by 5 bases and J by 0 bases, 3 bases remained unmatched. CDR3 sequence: CASSKGTSSYEQYF. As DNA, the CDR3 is TGTGCCAGCAGTAAAGGGACTAGCTCCTACGAGCAGTACTTC.

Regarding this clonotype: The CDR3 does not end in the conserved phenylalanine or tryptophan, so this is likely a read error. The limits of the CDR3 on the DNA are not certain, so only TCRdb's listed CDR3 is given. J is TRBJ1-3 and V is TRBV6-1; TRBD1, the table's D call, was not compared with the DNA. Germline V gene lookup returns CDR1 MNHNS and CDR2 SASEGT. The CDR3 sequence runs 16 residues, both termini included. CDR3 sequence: CASSARQGSAGNTICL.

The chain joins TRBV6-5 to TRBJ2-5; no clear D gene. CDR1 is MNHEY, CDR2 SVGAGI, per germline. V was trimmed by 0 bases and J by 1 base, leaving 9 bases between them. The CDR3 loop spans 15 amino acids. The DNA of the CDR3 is TGTGCCAGCAGTTACTCAGACACCTTCCAAGAGACCCAGTACTTC. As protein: CASSYSDTFQETQYF.

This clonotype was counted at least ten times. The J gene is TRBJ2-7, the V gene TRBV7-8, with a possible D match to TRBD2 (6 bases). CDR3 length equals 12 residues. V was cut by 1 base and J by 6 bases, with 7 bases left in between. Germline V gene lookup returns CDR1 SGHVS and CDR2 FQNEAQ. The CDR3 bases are TGTGCCAGCAGCTTAGGCGGGACCGAGCAGTACTTC. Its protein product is CASSLGGTEQYF. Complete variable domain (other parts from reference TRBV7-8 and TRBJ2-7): GAGVSQSPRYKVAKRGQDVALRCDPISGHVSLFWYQQALGQGPEFLTYFQNEAQLDKSGLPSDRFFAERPEGSVSTLKIQRTQQEDSAVYLCASSLGGTEQYFGPGTRLTVT.

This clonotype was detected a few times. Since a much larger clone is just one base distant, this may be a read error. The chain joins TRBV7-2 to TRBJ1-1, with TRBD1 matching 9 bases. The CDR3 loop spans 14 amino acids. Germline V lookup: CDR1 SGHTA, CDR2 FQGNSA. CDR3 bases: TGTGTCAGCAGTTCGGGACAGGGATGGACTGAAGCTTTCTTT. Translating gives CVSSSGQGWTEAFF.

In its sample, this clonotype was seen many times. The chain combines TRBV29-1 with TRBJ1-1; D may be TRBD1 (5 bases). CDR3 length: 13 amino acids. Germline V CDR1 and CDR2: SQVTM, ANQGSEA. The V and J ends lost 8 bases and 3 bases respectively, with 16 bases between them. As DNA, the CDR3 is TGCAGCACAGGCAAAGGGTCGGACACTGAAGCTTTCTTT. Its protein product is CSTGKGSDTEAFF.

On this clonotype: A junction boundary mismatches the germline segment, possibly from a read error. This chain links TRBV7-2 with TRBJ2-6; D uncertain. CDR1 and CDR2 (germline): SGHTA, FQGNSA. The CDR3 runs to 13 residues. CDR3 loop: CSSSSSGANVLTF. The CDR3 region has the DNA TGTTCCAGCAGCTCCTCTGGGGCCAACGTCCTGACTTTC.

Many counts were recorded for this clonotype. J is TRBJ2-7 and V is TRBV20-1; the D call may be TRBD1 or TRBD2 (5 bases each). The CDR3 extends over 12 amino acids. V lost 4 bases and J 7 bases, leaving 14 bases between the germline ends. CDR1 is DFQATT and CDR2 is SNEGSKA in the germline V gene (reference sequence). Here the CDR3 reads CSATGDLWEQYF. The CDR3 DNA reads TGCAGTGCTACCGGGGACCTGTGGGAGCAGTACTTC.